The clone carrying this T cell receptor beta chain has at least ten counts. A universal primer binding site was introduced by template switching. The final cDNA contained unique molecular identifiers. TCRdb re-called the 5' RACE reads through MiXCR, storing one row per CDR3 protein. This sample has hundreds of thousands of distinct CDR3 sequences; under 9.5% occur once, and the top ten carry approximately 2.1%. This sample was taken from a study of identical twins. Healthy Caucasians were all of the donors. The CDR3 is made up of 13 amino acids. Germline values: CDR1 SGHTA, CDR2 FQGNSA. V lost 4 bases and J 0 bases, leaving 3 bases between the germline ends. The same data also went into a second study, on yellow fever vaccine responses in identical twins.

This TCR was recovered from a woman aged 18-29 years in good health. The sequencing input was memory (CD45RO+) T cells sorted from blood. The chain recombines TRBV7-2 with TRBJ2-2; D call uncertain. CDR3: CASSSPNTGELFF. CDR3 nucleotides: TGTGCCAGCAGCTCTCCGAACACCGGGGAGCTGTTTTTT. Using reference TRBV7-2 and TRBJ2-2 for the parts outside the CDR3, the full variable domain is GAGVSQSPSNKVTEKGKDVELRCDPISGHTALYWYRQSLGQGLEFLIYFQGNSAPDKSGLPSDRFSAERTGGSVSTLTIQRTQQEDSAVYLCASSSPNTGELFFGEGSRLTVL.